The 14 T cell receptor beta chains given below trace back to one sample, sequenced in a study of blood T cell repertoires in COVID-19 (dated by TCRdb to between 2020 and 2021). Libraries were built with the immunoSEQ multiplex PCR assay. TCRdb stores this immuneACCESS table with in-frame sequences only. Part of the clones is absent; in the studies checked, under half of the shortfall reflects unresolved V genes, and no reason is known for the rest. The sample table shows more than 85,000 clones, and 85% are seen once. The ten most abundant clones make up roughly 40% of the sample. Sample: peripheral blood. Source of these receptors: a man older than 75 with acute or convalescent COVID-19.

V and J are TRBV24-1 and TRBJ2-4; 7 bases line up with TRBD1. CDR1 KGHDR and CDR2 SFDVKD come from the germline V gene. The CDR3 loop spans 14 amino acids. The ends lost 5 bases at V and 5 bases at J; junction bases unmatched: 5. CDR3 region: CATSAAGTENIQYF. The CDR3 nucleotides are TGTGCCACCAGTGCGGCCGGGACAGAAAACATTCAGTACTTC.

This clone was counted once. CDR3 DNA sequence: TGTGCCAGCAGCCCCCTATACACAGATACGCAGTATTTT. Translating it yields CASSPLYTDTQYF. This chain joins TRBV5-6 and TRBJ2-3; D gene unclear. Germline lookup yields CDR1 SGHDT and CDR2 YYEEEE. V gave up 4 bases and J gave up 2 bases, with 8 bases separating them. The CDR3 totals 13 residues.

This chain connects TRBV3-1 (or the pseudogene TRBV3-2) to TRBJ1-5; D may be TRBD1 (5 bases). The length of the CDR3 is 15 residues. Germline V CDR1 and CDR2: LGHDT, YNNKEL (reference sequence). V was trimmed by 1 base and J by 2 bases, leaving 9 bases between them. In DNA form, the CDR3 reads TGTGCCAGCAGCCAAGTAGGACAAGGCAATCAGCCCCAGCATTTT. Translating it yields CASSQVGQGNQPQHF.

CDR3: CASSLEQIYGYTF. The CDR3 DNA reads TGTGCCAGCAGCTTGGAACAGATCTATGGCTACACCTTC. The rearrangement links TRBV7-2 to TRBJ1-2; D gene ambiguous. The V gene lost 3 bases and the J gene lost 4 bases, with 9 bases spanning the gap. Looked up from germline, CDR1 is SGHTA and CDR2 is FQGNSA. CDR3 size: 13 residues. The whole variable domain, remainder taken from reference TRBV7-2 and TRBJ1-2, is GAGVSQSPSNKVTEKGKDVELRCDPISGHTALYWYRQSLGQGLEFLIYFQGNSAPDKSGLPSDRFSAERTGGSVSTLTIQRTQQEDSAVYLCASSLEQIYGYTFGSGTRLTVV.

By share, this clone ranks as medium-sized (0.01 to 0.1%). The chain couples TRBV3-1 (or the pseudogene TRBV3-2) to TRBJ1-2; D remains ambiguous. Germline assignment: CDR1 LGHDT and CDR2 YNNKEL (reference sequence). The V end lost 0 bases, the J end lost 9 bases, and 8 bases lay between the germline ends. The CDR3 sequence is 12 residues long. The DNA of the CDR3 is TGTGCCAGCAGCCAAGACCAGAGGAGCTACACCTTC. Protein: CASSQDQRSYTF.

The CDR3 sequence is CASSAGTGGNYGYTF. CDR3 nucleotides: TGTGCCAGCAGCGCTGGGACAGGGGGGAACTATGGCTACACCTTC. The chain carries TRBV9 and TRBJ1-2; 11 nucleotides line up with TRBD1. The junction had 3 bases not matched to a gene; V was cut back by 3 bases and J by 2 bases. This CDR3 contains 15 residues. Per the germline V gene, CDR1 is SGDLS and CDR2 is YYNGEE.

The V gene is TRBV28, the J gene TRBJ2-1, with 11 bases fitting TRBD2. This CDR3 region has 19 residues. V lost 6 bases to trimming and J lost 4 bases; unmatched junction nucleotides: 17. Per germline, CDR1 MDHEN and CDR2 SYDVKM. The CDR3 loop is CASRTNWPGTSGGYNEQFF. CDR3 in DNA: TGTGCCAGCAGAACTAATTGGCCGGGGACTAGCGGAGGATACAATGAGCAGTTCTTC.

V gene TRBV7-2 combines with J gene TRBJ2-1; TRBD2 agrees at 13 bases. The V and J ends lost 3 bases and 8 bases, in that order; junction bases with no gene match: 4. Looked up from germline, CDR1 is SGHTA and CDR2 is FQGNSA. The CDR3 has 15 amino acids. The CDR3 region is CASSFGTSGIDEQFF. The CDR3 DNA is TGTGCCAGCAGCTTCGGGACTAGCGGGATAGATGAGCAGTTCTTC.

Here the CDR3 reads CASRETAGTYEQYF. CDR3 DNA: TGCGCCAGCAGAGAAACGGCAGGGACCTACGAGCAGTACTTC. The gene calls are TRBV5-1 and TRBJ2-7; tentatively, D is TRBD1 (5 bases). The CDR3 contains 14 residues. The V and J ends lost 5 bases and 2 bases respectively, with 14 bases between them. Germline V gene data show CDR1 as SGHRS and CDR2 as YFSETQ.

The CDR3 loop reads CASSLVTGSDEQFF. CDR3 nucleotide sequence: TGTGCCAGCAGCTTAGTGACAGGGTCGGATGAGCAGTTCTTC. The chain carries TRBV11-3 and TRBJ2-1; 7 nucleotides match TRBD1. The CDR3 is 14 residues long. Germline V gives CDR1 SGHNT, CDR2 YENEEA. Trimming at V came to 1 base and at J to 8 bases, leaving 5 bases not matched to a gene.

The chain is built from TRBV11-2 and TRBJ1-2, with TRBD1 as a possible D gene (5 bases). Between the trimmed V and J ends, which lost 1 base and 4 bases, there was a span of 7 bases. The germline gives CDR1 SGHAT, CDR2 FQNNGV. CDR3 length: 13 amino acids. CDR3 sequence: CASSLGQGYGYTF. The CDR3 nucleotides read TGTGCCAGCAGCTTAGGGCAGGGCTATGGCTACACCTTC.

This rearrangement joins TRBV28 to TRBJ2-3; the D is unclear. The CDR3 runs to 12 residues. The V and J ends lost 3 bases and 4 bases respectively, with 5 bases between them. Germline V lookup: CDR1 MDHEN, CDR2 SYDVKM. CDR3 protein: CASSFRADTQYF. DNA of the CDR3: TGTGCCAGCAGTTTCCGTGCAGATACGCAGTATTTT.

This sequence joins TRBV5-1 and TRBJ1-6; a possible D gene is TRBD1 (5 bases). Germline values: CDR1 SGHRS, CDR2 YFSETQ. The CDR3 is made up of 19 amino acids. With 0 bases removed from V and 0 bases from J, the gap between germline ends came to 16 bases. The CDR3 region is CASSLVAGNRSSYNSPLHF. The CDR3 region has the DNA TGCGCCAGCAGCTTGGTCGCGGGGAACAGGAGCTCCTATAATTCACCCCTCCACTTT.

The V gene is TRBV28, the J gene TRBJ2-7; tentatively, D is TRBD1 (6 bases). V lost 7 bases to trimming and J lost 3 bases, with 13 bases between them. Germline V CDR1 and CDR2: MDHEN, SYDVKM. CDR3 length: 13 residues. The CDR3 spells CASNGTPHYEQYF. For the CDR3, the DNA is TGTGCCAGCAACGGGACACCCCACTACGAGCAGTACTTC. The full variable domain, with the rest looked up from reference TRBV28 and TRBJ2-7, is DVKVTQSSRYLVKRTGEKVFLECVQDMDHENMFWYRQDPGLGLRLIYFSYDVKMKEKGDIPEGYSVSREKKERFSLILESASTNQTSMYLCASNGTPHYEQYFGPGTRLTVT.